This T cell receptor (beta chain) was sequenced for a study of T-cell reconstitution after alpha-beta-depleted transplantation in children. This clonotype was observed a few times. Antigen: not known. CDR3 length equals 15 residues. J was trimmed by 10 bases and V by 3 bases; bases with no gene match: 8. CDR1 is SGHRS and CDR2 is YFSETQ in the germline V gene. Overall study results and limits: Certain patients had high TCRbeta diversity at day 60, and it came from recipient T cells and thymic progenitors that survived.

During its preparation, the TCRbeta library received unique molecular identifiers. TCRdb used MiXCR to reprocess the PCR reads, holding one entry per CDR3 protein. The repertoire holds 500,000 to 600,000 distinct CDR3 sequences, with roughly 30% as singletons. This sequence originates from a boy younger than two with Wiskott-Aldrich syndrome, due to receive a stem cell transplant. Sequences were derived from PBMCs, sampled before TCRalphabeta/CD19-depleted stem cell transplant. The chain couples TRBV5-1 to TRBJ2-7, with TRBD2 matching 15 bases. The CDR3 nucleotides are TGCGCCAGCAGCTCCCGGACTAGCGGGAGGGCGGTTCAGTACTTC. Its protein product is CASSSRTSGRAVQYF.